This T cell receptor beta chain was captured by sequencing in a study of post-analysis software for immune sequencing data. This clonotype occurred many times. The target antigen is unknown. Study conclusions and caveats: The five TRBV segments detected at higher frequency in patients than in controls included TRBV5-6, TRBV5-1 and TRBV20-1.

Tagging with unique molecular identifiers was a feature of the TCR beta cDNA libraries. TCRdb passed the PCR reads through MiXCR, listing each CDR3 protein once. The table includes 550,000 to 700,000 distinct CDR3 sequences, roughly 40% detected once. Germline CDR1 reads SGHRS; CDR2 reads YFSETQ. V dropped 3 bases and J dropped 5; count of bases not matched to a gene: 2. There are 13 residues in the CDR3. Sequenced sample: blood. The source is a girl aged 10 to 17 with multiple sclerosis. The chain employs TRBV5-1 and TRBJ2-7, with 10 bases fitting TRBD1. The CDR3 region is CASSSGTGDEQYF. The CDR3 bases are TGCGCCAGCAGCTCGGGGACAGGGGACGAGCAGTACTTC. The complete variable domain, with remaining parts taken from reference TRBV5-1 and TRBJ2-7, reads KAGVTQTPRYLIKTRGQQVTLSCSPISGHRSVSWYQQTPGQGLQFLFEYFSETQRNKGNFPGRFSGRQFSNSRSEMNVSTLELGDSALYLCASSSGTGDEQYFGPGTRLTVT.